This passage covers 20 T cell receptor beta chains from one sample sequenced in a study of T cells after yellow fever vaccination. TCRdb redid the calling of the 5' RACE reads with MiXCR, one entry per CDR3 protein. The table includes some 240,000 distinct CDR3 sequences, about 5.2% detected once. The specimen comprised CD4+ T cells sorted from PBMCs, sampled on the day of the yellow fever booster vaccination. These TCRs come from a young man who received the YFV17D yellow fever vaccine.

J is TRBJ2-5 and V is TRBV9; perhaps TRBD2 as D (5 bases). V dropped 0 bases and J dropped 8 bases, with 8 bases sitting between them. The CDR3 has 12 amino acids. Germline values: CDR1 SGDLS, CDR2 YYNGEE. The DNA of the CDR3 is TGTGCCAGCAGCGTAGGTGAGGGAACCCAGTACTTC. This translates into CASSVGEGTQYF.

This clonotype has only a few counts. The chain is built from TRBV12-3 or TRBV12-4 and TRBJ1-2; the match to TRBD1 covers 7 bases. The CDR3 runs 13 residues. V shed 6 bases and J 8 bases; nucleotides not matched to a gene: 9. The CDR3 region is CASSLNRGQGYTF. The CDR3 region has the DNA TGTGCCAGCAGCCTAAACAGGGGCCAAGGCTACACCTTC.

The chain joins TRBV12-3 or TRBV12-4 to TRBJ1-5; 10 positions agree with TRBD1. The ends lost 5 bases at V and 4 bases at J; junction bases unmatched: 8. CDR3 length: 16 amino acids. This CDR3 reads CASSPPKDRGNQPQHF. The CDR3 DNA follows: TGTGCCAGCAGTCCTCCCAAGGACAGGGGGAATCAGCCCCAGCATTTT.

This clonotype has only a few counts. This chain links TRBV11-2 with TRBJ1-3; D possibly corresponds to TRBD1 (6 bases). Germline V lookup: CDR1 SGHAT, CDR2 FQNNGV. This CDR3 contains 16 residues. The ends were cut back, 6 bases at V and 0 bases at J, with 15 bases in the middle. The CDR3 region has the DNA TGTGCCAGCAGTCGCTACAGGGATTTCTCTGGAAACACCATATATTTT. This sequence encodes CASSRYRDFSGNTIYF.

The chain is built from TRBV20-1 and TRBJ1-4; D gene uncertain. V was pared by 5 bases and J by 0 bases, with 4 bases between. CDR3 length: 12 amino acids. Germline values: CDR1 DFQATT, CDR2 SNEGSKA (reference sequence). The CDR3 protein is CSALTTNEKLFF. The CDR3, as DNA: TGCAGTGCTCTTACAACTAATGAAAAACTGTTTTTT.

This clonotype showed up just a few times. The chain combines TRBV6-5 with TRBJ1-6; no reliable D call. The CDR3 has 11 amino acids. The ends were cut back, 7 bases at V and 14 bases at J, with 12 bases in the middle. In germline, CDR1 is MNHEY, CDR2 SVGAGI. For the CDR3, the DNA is TGTGCCAGCACCTCAGGTTTGACCCTCCACTTT. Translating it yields CASTSGLTLHF.

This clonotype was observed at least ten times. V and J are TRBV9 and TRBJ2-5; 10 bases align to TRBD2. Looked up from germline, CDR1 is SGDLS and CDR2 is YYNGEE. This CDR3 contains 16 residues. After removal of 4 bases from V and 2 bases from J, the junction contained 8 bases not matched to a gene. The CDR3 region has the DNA TGTGCCAGCAGCCAGAGCGGGGGGGCCCTTCAAGAGACCCAGTACTTC. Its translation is CASSQSGGALQETQYF.

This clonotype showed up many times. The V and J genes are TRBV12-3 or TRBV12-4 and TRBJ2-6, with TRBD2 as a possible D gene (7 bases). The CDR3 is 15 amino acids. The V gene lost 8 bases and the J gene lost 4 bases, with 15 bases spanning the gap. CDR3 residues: CASGAGASGANVLTF. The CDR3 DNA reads TGTGCCAGCGGGGCGGGGGCGTCCGGGGCCAACGTCCTGACTTTC.

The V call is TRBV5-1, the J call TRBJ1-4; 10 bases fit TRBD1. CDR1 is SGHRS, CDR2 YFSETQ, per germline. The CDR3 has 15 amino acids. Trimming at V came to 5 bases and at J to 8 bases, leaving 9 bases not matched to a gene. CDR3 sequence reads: CASSRDRGRLEKLFF. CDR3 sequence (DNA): TGCGCCAGCAGTAGAGACAGGGGGCGATTGGAAAAACTGTTTTTT.

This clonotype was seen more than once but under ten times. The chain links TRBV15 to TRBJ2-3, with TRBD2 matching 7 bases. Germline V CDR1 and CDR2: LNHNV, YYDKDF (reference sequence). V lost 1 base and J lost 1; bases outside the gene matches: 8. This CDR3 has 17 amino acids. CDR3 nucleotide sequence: TGTGCCACCAGCAGAGCTCTGTTTCTAGCGGGCACAGATACGCAGTATTTT. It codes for CATSRALFLAGTDTQYF.

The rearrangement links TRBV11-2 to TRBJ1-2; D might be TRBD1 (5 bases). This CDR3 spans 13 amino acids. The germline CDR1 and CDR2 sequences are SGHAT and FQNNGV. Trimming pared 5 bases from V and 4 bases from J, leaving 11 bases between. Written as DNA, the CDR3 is TGTGCCAGCAGCATGGGGGGGTTCTATGGCTACACCTTC. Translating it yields CASSMGGFYGYTF.

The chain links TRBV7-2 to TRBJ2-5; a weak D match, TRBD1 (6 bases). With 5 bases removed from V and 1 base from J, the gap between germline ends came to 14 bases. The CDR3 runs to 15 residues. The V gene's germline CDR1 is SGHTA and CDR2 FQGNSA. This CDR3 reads CASSPRVGGQETQYF. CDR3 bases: TGTGCCAGCAGCCCCCGTGTAGGGGGCCAAGAGACCCAGTACTTC.

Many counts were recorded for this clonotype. In DNA, the CDR3 is TGTGCCAGCAGCACATTAGGGCGACCCAGGAGGACTAGAGTCTACTATAATTCACCCCTCCACTTT. Translated: CASSTLGRPRRTRVYYNSPLHF. The chain is built from TRBV11-2 and TRBJ1-6; D unclear. Between the trimmed V and J ends, which lost 5 bases and 3 bases, there was a span of 32 bases. CDR1 is SGHAT, CDR2 FQNNGV, per germline. The CDR3 is made up of 22 amino acids.

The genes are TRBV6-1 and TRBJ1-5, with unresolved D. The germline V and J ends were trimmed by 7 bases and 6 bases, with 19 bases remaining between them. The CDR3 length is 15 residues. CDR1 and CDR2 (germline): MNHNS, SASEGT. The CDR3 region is CASIRGIGLGQPQHF. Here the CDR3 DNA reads TGTGCCAGCATCCGGGGTATCGGCCTTGGTCAGCCCCAGCATTTT.

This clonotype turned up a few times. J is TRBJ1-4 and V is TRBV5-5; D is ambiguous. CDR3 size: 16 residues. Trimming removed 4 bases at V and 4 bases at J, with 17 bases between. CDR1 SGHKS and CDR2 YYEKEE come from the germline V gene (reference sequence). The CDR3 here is CASSVHRGTINEKLFF. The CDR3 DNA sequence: TGTGCCAGCAGCGTGCATCGGGGAACTATTAATGAAAAACTGTTTTTT.

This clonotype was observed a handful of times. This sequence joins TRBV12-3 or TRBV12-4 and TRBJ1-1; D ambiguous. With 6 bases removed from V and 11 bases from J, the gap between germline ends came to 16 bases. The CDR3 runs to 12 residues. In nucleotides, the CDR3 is TGTGCCAGCAGGCTAGACAACGGGATCGCTTTCTTT. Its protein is CASRLDNGIAFF.

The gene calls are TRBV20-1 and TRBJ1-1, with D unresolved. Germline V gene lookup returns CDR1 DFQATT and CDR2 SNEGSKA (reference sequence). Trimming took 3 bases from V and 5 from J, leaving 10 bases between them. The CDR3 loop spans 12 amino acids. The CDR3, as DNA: TGCAGTGCTAGTCCTCGGGGAACTGAAGCTTTCTTT. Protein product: CSASPRGTEAFF.

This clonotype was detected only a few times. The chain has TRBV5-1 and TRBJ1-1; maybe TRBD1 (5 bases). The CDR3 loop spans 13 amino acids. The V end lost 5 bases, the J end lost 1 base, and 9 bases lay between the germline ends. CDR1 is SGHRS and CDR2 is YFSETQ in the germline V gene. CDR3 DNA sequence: TGCGCCAGCAGAACCGGGGGGAACACTGAAGCTTTCTTT. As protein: CASRTGGNTEAFF.

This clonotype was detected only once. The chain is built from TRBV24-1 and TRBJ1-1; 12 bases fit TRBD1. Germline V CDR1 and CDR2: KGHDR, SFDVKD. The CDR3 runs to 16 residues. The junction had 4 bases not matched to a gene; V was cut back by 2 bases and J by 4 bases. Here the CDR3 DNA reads TGTGCCACCAGTGATTCGGGACAGGGGGCAGGCACTGAAGCTTTCTTT. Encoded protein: CATSDSGQGAGTEAFF.

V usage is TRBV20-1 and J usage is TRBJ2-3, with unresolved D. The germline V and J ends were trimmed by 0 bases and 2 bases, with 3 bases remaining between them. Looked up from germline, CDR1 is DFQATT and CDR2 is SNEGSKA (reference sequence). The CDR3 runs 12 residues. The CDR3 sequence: CSARDNTDTQYF. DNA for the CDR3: TGCAGTGCTAGAGACAACACAGATACGCAGTATTTT.